Sequencing of this TCR beta chain was carried out in a study of shared clonotypes between healthy human individuals. For the study at large: For every donor, three CD4 naive, three CD4 memory, two CD8 naive and one CD8 memory plates were used. Overall study findings and caveats: The represented genetic and exposure-history diversity was limited by the small number of donors.

CD8 cells regarded as naive lacked CD45RO, were positively chosen for CCR7, and omitted terminally differentiated effector memory CD45RA+ cells. CDR3 length: 16 amino acids. Germline lookup yields CDR1 PRHDT and CDR2 FYEKMQ (reference sequence). V dropped 4 bases and J dropped 0; count of bases not matched to a gene: 0. As regards this clone: The antigen is unknown.

Evenly divided among several immunoSEQ plates was the genomic DNA of each subset. Method: immunoSEQ multiplex PCR; TCRdb's copy keeps in-frame clones and lacks some. The table has approximately 2,200,000 clones, around 93% seen once. This clonotype originated in a man younger than 35 in good health. Some clones in this sample may be carry-over from other donors' samples. The chain uses TRBV13 and TRBJ2-2, with TRBD2 identical over 12 bases. Sequenced input: naive CD8+ T cells from PBMCs. The CDR3 sequence is CASSSSGRANTGELFF. In nucleotides, the CDR3 is TGTGCCAGCAGCTCTAGCGGGAGGGCGAACACCGGGGAGCTGTTTTTT.